The clone carrying this T cell receptor beta chain showed up just a few times. As yet, its antigen is unknown. Unique molecular identifiers tagged individual cDNA molecules. A single record per CDR3 protein comes from TCRdb applying MiXCR to the 5' RACE reads. This sample has approximately 34,000 distinct CDR3 sequences; 5.4% occur once, and the top ten carry about 6%. The CDR3 is 19 amino acids. The V gene lost 5 bases and the J gene lost 0 bases, with 24 bases spanning the gap. The sample comes from a study of early T cells in non-severe SARS-CoV-2 infection. Whole-study context: Sequencing of bulk RNA from unsorted whole blood was done, without chain pairing. Study-wide results and limits: The matching step, a VDJdb search, favored anti-spike CD8 responses and missed private and CD4 specificities.

This clonotype was obtained from an adult who was a healthcare worker with PCR-confirmed SARS-CoV-2 infection or an uninfected control (not recorded which). This chain links TRBV12-3 or TRBV12-4 with TRBJ2-3; perhaps TRBD1 as D (6 bases). The material was whole blood, obtained at baseline. CDR3 sequence reads: CASSLRQVRRLFSTDTQYF. CDR3 in DNA: TGTGCCAGCAGTCTCCGACAGGTCCGCCGACTTTTTAGCACAGATACGCAGTATTTT.